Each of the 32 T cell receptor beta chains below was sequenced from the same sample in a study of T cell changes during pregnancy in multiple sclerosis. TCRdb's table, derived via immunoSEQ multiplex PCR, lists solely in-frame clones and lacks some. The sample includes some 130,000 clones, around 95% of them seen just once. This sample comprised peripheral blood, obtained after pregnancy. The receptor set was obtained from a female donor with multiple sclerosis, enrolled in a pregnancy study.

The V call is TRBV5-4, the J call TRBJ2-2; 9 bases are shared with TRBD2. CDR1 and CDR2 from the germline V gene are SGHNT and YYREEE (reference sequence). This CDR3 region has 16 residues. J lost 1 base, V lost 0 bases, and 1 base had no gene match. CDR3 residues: CASSLGLAVNTGELFF. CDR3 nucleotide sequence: TGTGCCAGCAGCTTGGGACTAGCGGTGAACACCGGGGAGCTGTTTTTT. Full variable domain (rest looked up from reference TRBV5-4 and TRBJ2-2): ETGVTQSPTHLIKTRGQQVTLRCSSQSGHNTVSWYQQALGQGPQFIFQYYREEENGRGNFPPRFSGLQFPNYSSELNVNALELDDSALYLCASSLGLAVNTGELFFGEGSRLTVL.

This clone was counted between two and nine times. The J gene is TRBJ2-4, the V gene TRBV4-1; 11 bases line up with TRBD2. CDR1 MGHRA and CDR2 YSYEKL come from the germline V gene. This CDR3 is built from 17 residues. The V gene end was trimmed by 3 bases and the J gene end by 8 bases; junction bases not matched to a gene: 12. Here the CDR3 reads CASSHRSSGRSGDIQYF. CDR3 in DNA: TGCGCCAGCAGCCATAGGTCTAGCGGGAGGTCGGGAGACATTCAGTACTTC.

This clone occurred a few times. Written as DNA, the CDR3 is TGTGCCAGTAGCCGTGGGACAGGTCTAGTGGGCTACACCTTC. Its translation: CASSRGTGLVGYTF. This chain links TRBV19 with TRBJ1-2; 8 bases fit TRBD1. The CDR3 totals 14 residues. After removal of 6 bases from V and 8 bases from J, the junction contained 11 bases not matched to a gene. From germline, CDR1 is LNHDA and CDR2 SQIVND (reference sequence).

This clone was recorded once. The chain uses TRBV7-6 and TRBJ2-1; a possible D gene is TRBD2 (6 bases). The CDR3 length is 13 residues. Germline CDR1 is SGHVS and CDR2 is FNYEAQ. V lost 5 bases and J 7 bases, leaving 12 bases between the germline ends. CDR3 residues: CASSPAGWNEQFF. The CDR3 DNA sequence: TGTGCCAGCAGCCCGGCGGGGTGGAATGAGCAGTTCTTC.

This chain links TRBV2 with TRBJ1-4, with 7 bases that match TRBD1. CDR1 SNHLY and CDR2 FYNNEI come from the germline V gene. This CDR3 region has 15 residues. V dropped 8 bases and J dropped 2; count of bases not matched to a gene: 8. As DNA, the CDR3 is TGTGCCAGCCGACAGGGCCGACTTACTAATGAAAAACTGTTTTTT. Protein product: CASRQGRLTNEKLFF.

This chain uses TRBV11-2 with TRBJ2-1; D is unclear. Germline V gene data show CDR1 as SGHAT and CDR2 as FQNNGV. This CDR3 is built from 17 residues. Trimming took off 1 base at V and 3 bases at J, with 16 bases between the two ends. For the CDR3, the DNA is TGTGCCAGCAGCTTAGGACACCGGTTCGCAGGCTACAATGAGCAGTTCTTC. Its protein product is CASSLGHRFAGYNEQFF.

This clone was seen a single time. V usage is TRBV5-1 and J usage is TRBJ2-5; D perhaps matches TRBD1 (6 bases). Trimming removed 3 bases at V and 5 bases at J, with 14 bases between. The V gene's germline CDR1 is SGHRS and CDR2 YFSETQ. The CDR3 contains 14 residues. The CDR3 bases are TGCGCCAGCAGCTACCACAGGGTGGGGGAGACCCAGTACTTC. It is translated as CASSYHRVGETQYF.

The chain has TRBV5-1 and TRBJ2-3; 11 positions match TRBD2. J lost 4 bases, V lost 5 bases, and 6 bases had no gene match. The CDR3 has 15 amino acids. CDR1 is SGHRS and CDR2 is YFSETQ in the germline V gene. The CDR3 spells CASRPTSGSADTQYF. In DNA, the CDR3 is TGCGCCAGCAGACCTACTAGCGGGAGTGCAGATACGCAGTATTTT. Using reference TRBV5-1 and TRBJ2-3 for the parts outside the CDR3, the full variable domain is KAGVTQTPRYLIKTRGQQVTLSCSPISGHRSVSWYQQTPGQGLQFLFEYFSETQRNKGNFPGRFSGRQFSNSRSEMNVSTLELGDSALYLCASRPTSGSADTQYFGPGTRLTVL.

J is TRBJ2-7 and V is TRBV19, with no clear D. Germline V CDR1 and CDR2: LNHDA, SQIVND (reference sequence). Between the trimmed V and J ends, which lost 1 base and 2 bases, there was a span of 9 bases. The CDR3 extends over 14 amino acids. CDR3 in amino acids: CASSIGHSTYEQYF. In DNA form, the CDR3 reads TGTGCCAGTAGTATAGGTCACAGCACCTACGAGCAGTACTTC.

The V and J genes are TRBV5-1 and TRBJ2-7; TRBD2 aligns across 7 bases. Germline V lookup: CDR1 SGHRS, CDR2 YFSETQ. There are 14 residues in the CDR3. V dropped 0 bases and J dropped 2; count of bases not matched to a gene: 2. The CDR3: CASSLAGGTYEQYF. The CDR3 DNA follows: TGCGCCAGCAGCTTGGCGGGGGGTACCTACGAGCAGTACTTC.

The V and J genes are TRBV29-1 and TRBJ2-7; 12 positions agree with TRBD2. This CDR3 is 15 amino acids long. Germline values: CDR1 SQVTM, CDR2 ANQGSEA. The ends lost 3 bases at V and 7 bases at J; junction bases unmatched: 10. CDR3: CSVDVLAGGPGEQYF. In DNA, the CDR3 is TGCAGCGTTGATGTGCTAGCGGGAGGGCCGGGGGAGCAGTACTTC.

CDR3 loop: CASSRDRGLYTEAFF. DNA for the CDR3: TGTGCCAGCTCCCGGGACAGGGGGCTTTACACTGAAGCTTTCTTT. This rearrangement joins TRBV6-1 to TRBJ1-1, with 12 bases lining up with TRBD1. With 8 bases clipped from V and 3 bases from J, the junction kept 7 bases outside the gene matches. Germline CDR1 MNHNS, CDR2 SASEGT. The CDR3 length is 15 residues.

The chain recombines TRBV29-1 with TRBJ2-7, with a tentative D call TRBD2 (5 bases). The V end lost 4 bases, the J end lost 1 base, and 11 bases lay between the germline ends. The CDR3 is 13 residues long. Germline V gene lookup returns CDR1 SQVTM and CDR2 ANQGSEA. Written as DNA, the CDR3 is TGCAGCGTTGGCGGGCTGGGATCCTACGAGCAGTACTTC. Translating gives CSVGGLGSYEQYF.

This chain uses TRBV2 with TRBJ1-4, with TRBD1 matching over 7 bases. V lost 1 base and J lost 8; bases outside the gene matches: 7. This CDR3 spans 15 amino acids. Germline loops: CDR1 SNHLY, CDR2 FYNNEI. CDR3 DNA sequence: TGTGCCAGCAGTGAAGTTGAGGGGGCTAGAGAAAAACTGTTTTTT. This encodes CASSEVEGAREKLFF.

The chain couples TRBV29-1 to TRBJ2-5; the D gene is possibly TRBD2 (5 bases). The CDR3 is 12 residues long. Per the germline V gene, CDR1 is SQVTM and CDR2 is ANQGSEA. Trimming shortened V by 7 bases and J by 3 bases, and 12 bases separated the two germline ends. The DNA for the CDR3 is TGCAGCGGGGCTAGCTTAAAAGAGACCCAGTACTTC. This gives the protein CSGASLKETQYF.

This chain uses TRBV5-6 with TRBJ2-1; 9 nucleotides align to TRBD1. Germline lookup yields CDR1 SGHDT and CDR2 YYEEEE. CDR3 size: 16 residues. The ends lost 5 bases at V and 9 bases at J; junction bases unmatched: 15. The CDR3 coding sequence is TGTGCCAGCAGTGAAGACGGACAGGGGTTTGTTAGTGAGCAGTTCTTC. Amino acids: CASSEDGQGFVSEQFF.

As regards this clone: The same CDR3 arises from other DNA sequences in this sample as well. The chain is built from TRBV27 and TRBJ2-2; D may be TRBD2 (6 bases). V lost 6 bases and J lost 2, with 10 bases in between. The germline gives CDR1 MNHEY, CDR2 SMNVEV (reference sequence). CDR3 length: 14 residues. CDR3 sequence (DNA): TGTGCCAGCAGCCCGGGACTTAACACCGGGGAGCTGTTTTTT. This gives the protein CASSPGLNTGELFF.

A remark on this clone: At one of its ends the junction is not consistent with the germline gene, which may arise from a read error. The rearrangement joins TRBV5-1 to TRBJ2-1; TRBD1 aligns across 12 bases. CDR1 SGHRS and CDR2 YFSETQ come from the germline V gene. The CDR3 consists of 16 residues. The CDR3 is CASSLGDRGRFGSLVF. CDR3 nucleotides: TGCGCCAGCAGCCTTGGGGACAGGGGGCGTTTTGGGTCTTTGGTCTTC.

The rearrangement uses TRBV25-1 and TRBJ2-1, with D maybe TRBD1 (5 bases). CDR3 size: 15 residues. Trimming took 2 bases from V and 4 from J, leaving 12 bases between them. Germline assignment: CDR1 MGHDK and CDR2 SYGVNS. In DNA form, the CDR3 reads TGTGCCAGCAGTGAAACAGGTCCAAATTACAATGAGCAGTTCTTC. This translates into CASSETGPNYNEQFF. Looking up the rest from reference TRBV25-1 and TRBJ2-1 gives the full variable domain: EADIYQTPRYLVIGTGKKITLECSQTMGHDKMYWYQQDPGMELHLIHYSYGVNSTEKGDLSSESTVSRIRTEHFPLTLESARPSHTSQYLCASSETGPNYNEQFFGPGTRLTVL.

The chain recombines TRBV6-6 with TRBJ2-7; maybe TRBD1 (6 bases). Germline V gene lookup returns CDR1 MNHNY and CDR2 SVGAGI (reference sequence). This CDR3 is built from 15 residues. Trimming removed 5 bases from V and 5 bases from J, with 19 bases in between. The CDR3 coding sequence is TGTGCCAGCAGTCTAACAGGGATCGCCGGCCACGAGCAGTACTTC. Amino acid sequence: CASSLTGIAGHEQYF.

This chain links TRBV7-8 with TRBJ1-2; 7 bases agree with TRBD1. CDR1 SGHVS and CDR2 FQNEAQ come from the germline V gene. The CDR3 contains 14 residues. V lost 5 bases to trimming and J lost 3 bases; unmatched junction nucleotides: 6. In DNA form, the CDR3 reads TGTGCCAGCAGCCCGCGGGACAGCTACTATGGCTACACCTTC. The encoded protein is CASSPRDSYYGYTF.

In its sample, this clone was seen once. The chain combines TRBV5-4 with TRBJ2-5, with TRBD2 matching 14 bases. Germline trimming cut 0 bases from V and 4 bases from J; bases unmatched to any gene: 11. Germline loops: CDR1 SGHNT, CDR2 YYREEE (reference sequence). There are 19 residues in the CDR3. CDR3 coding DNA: TGTGCCAGCAGCTTGGATTTCGGGACTAGCGGGAGAAGATTAGAGACCCAGTACTTC. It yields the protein CASSLDFGTSGRRLETQYF.

This CDR3 is CASKRGFGMNTEAFF. For the CDR3, the DNA is TGTGCCAGCAAACGGGGTTTCGGCATGAACACTGAAGCTTTCTTT. This chain connects TRBV27 to TRBJ1-1; D is ambiguous. Germline V gives CDR1 MNHEY, CDR2 SMNVEV (reference sequence). Trimming took 7 bases from V and 0 from J, leaving 15 bases between them. The length of the CDR3 is 15 residues.

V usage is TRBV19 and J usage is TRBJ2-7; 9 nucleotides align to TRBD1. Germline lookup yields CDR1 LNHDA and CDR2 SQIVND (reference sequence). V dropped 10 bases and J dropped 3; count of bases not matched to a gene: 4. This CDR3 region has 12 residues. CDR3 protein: CATMGQGYEQYF. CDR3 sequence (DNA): TGTGCCACGATGGGACAGGGCTACGAGCAGTACTTC.

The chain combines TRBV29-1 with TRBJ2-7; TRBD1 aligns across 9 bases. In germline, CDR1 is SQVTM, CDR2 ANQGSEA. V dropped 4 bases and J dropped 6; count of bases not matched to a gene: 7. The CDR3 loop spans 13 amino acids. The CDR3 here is CSVGSGTGSEQYF. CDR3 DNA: TGCAGCGTTGGATCCGGGACAGGGAGCGAGCAGTACTTC.

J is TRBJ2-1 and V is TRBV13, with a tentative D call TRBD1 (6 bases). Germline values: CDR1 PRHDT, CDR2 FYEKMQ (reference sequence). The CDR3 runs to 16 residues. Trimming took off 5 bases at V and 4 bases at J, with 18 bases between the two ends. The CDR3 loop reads CASSTRGSDVYNEQFF. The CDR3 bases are TGTGCCAGCAGCACCAGGGGATCGGACGTTTACAATGAGCAGTTCTTC.

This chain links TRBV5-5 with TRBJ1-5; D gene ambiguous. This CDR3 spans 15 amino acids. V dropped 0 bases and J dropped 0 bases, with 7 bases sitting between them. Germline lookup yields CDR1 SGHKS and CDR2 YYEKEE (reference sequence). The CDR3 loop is CASSLDSYSNQPQHF. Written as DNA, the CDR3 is TGTGCCAGCAGCTTGGACAGTTATAGCAATCAGCCCCAGCATTTT.

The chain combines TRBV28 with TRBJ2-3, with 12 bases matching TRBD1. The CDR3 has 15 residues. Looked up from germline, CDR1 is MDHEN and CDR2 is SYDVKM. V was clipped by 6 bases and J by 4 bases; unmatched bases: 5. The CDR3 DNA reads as TGTGCCAGCAGGTGGGACAGGGGGCAGGCAGATACGCAGTATTTT. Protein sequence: CASRWDRGQADTQYF.

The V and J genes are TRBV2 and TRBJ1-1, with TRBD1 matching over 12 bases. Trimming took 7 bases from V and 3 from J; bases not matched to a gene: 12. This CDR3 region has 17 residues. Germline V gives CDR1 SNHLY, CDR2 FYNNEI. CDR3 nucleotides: TGTGCCAGCACCAAAGGGGACAGGGGGCGTATAGACACTGAAGCTTTCTTT. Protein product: CASTKGDRGRIDTEAFF.

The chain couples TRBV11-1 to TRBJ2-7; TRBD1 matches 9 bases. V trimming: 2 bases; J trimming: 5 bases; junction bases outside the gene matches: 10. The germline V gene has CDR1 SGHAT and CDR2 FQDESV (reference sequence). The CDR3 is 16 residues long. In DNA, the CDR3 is TGTGCCAGCAGCTTAACTCCGGGACAGGGTAGCAACGAGCAGTACTTC. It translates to CASSLTPGQGSNEQYF.

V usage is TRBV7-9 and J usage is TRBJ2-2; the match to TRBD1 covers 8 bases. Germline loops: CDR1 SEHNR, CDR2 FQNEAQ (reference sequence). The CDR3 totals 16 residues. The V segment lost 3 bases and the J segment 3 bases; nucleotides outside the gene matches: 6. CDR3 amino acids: CASSFIPGGYTGELFF. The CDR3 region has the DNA TGTGCCAGCAGCTTCATCCCAGGGGGCTACACCGGGGAGCTGTTTTTT.

DNA of the CDR3: TGCAGCGTTGAAGTCCTCCAGGGTTCCCCCTACAATGAGCAGTTCTTC. Amino acid sequence: CSVEVLQGSPYNEQFF. V gene TRBV29-1 combines with J gene TRBJ2-1, with a possible D match to TRBD1 (5 bases). Trimming removed 1 base from V and 2 bases from J, with 15 bases in between. Looked up from germline, CDR1 is SQVTM and CDR2 is ANQGSEA. The CDR3 runs 16 residues.